This T cell receptor (beta chain) is drawn from a study of graft-versus-host responses after intestinal transplantation. This clone has a handful of counts. CDR1 is SGDLS and CDR2 is YYNGEE in the germline V gene. The CDR3 contains 16 residues. V was clipped by 9 bases and J by 6 bases; unmatched bases: 17. Profiling relied on immunoSEQ multiplex PCR, and the TCRdb table lists in-frame clones only, not all of them. The data show over 8,500 clones, about 30% seen once. The plating included about 200,000 irradiated, violet-dye-labeled stimulator cells together with about 200,000 CFSE-labeled responder cells.

The receptor was derived from a human patient who received an intestinal transplant. This specimen consisted of alloreactive CD8+ T cells from a mixed lymphocyte reaction culture, obtained before intestinal transplant. Sample subset: CFSE-low proliferating T cells sorted from approximately 6-day pre-transplant mixed lymphocyte reaction (GvH or HvG direction). The rearrangement uses TRBV9 and TRBJ1-5; 8 nucleotides align to TRBD1. CDR3 sequence (DNA): TGTGCCACCACATGTTCGGGACAGGCTTTCGGTCAGCCCCAGCATTTT. Translated, it gives CATTCSGQAFGQPQHF.